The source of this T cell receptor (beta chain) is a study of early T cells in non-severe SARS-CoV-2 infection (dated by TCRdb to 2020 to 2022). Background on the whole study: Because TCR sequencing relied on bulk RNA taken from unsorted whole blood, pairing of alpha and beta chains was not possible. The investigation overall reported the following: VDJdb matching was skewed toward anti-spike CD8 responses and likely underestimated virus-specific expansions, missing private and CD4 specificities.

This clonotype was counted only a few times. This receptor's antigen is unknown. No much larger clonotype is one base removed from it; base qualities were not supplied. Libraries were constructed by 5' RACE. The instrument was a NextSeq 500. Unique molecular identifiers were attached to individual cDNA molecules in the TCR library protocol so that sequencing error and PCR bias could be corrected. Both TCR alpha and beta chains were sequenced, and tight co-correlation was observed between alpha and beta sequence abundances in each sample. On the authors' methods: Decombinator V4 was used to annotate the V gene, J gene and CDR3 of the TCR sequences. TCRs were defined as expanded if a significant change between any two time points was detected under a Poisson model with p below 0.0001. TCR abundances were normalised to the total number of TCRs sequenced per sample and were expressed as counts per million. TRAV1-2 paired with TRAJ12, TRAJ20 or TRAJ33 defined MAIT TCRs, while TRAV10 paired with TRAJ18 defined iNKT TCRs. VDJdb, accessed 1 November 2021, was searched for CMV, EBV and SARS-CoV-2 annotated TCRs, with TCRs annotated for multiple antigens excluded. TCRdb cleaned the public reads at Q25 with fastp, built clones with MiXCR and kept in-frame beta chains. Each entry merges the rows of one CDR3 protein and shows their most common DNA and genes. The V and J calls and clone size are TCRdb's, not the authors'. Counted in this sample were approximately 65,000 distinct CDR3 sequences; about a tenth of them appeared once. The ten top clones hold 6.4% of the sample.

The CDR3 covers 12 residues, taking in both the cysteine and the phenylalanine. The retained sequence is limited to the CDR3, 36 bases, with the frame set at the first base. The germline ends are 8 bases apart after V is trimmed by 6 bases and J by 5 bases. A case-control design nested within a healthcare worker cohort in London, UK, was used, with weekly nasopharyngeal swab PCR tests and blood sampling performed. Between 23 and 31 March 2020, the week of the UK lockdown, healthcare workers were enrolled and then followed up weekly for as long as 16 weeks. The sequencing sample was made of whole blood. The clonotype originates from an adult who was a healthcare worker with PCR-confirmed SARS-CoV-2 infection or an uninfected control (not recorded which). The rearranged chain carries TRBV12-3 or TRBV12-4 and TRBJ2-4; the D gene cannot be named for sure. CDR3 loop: CASSPTENIQYF. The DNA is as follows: TGTGCCAGCAGCCCTACAGAAAACATTCAGTACTTC.